Following are 17 T cell receptor beta chains from one sample sequenced in a study of blood T cell repertoires in COVID-19 (dated by TCRdb to 2018 to 2020). Library method: the immunoSEQ multiplex PCR assay. The clones in this table, taken by TCRdb from immuneACCESS, are in-frame only. Not every clone is retained; where verified, under half of the shortfall comes from an unresolved V gene, and the cause of the rest is unknown. Present in this sample are hundreds of thousands of clones, more than 85% of which were seen just once. Approximately 3% of the sample comes from the top ten. The sequencing input was PBMCs or T cells enriched from blood (not recorded which). The receptors derive from a woman in her 30s who had recovered from COVID-19.

The V gene is TRBV5-1, the J gene TRBJ1-2; D is uncertain. CDR1 is SGHRS and CDR2 is YFSETQ in the germline V gene. Trimming removed 4 bases at V and 3 bases at J, with 16 bases between. The CDR3 contains 15 residues. The CDR3 protein is CASSPALNLDYGYTF. The CDR3, as DNA: TGCGCCAGCAGCCCCGCACTAAACCTGGACTATGGCTACACCTTC.

The chain couples TRBV4-1 to TRBJ2-1; weak D call: TRBD2 (6 bases). V lost 0 bases to trimming and J lost 4 bases, with 13 bases between them. Germline V CDR1 and CDR2: MGHRA, YSYEKL. This CDR3 has 16 residues. CDR3 amino acids: CASSQDPASEYNEQFF. Here the CDR3 DNA reads TGCGCCAGCAGCCAAGATCCGGCTAGCGAGTACAATGAGCAGTTCTTC.

The V call is TRBV19, the J call TRBJ2-7; D possibly corresponds to TRBD2 (5 bases). Trimming took off 4 bases at V and 0 bases at J, with 7 bases between the two ends. The CDR3 extends over 13 amino acids. Per the germline V gene, CDR1 is LNHDA and CDR2 is SQIVND (reference sequence). In nucleotides, the CDR3 is TGTGCCAGTAGTACGGCGGGCTCCTACGAGCAGTACTTC. Protein product: CASSTAGSYEQYF.

This rearrangement joins TRBV7-9 to TRBJ2-1; D perhaps matches TRBD2 (6 bases). Trimming shortened V by 1 base and J by 0 bases, and 10 bases separated the two germline ends. Looked up from germline, CDR1 is SEHNR and CDR2 is FQNEAQ (reference sequence). The CDR3 is made up of 16 amino acids. DNA for the CDR3: TGTGCCAGCAGCTTAGTTGCGGGGAGCTCCTACAATGAGCAGTTCTTC. Its protein product is CASSLVAGSSYNEQFF.

V gene TRBV7-8 combines with J gene TRBJ1-2; D is possibly TRBD1 (5 bases). This CDR3 contains 16 residues. Germline-derived CDR1 and CDR2 are SGHVS and FQNEAQ. V gave up 4 bases and J gave up 7 bases, with 22 bases separating them. This CDR3 is CASSSLLSTRRGGYTF. The CDR3 nucleotides are TGTGCCAGCAGCTCCCTTTTGAGTACCCGGAGGGGTGGCTACACCTTC.

The chain has TRBV28 and TRBJ2-1, with TRBD1 matching 12 bases. J was trimmed by 3 bases and V by 5 bases; bases with no gene match: 5. The CDR3 consists of 16 residues. Looked up from germline, CDR1 is MDHEN and CDR2 is SYDVKM. Here the CDR3 reads CASSGGTGGLYNEQFF. The CDR3, as DNA: TGTGCCAGCAGTGGAGGGACAGGGGGCCTCTACAATGAGCAGTTCTTC.

V gene TRBV6-2 or TRBV6-3 combines with J gene TRBJ1-1; D unclear. Trimming removed 7 bases from V and 4 bases from J, with 22 bases in between. This CDR3 contains 16 residues. CDR1 and CDR2 from the germline V gene are MNHEY and SVGEGT. This CDR3 is CASTPGGGLKGTEAFF. In DNA, the CDR3 is TGTGCCAGCACCCCGGGAGGCGGCCTGAAAGGCACTGAAGCTTTCTTT.

There are many counts of this clone. The rearrangement links TRBV7-9 to TRBJ2-7; D may be TRBD1 (5 bases). CDR1 is SEHNR and CDR2 is FQNEAQ in the germline V gene (reference sequence). V lost 0 bases, J lost 0 bases, and 9 bases lay in between. The CDR3 is 15 residues long. CDR3 sequence (DNA): TGTGCCAGCAGCTTAGCGTCAGACAGCTCCTACGAGCAGTACTTC. Protein sequence: CASSLASDSSYEQYF.

The chain joins TRBV10-1 to TRBJ1-1; possibly TRBD1 for D (5 bases). V was pared by 10 bases and J by 5 bases, with 20 bases between. The germline CDR1 and CDR2 sequences are WNHNN and SYGVQD (reference sequence). The CDR3 length is 14 residues. CDR3 in DNA: TGCGCCACCCTATTGACAGCGTTGGAGACTGAAGCTTTCTTT. It is translated as CATLLTALETEAFF.

The rearrangement links TRBV12-3 or TRBV12-4 to TRBJ2-1, with a tentative D call TRBD2 (5 bases). The CDR3 has 13 residues. V was shortened by 0 bases and J by 16 bases, with 16 bases between the two germline ends. The CDR3 region is CASSLAGRTLTFF. CDR3 coding DNA: TGTGCCAGCAGTTTAGCGGGTAGGACTCTCACCTTCTTC.

This rearrangement joins TRBV18 to TRBJ2-1; perhaps TRBD1 as D (6 bases). The CDR3 is made up of 12 amino acids. Trimming cost V 6 bases and J 6 bases, with 9 bases left between them. The V gene's germline CDR1 is KGHSH and CDR2 LQKENI. This chain's CDR3 is CASSSRGNEQFF. The CDR3 region has the DNA TGTGCCAGCTCCTCCAGGGGCAATGAGCAGTTCTTC.

This clone has a handful of counts. As DNA, the CDR3 is TGTGCCAGCAGCTTAGGGACAGTCATGAACACTGAAGCTTTCTTT. This sequence encodes CASSLGTVMNTEAFF. The chain links TRBV5-8 to TRBJ1-1, with 7 bases matching TRBD1. Looked up from germline, CDR1 is SGHTS and CDR2 is YDEGEE. Unmatched junction bases numbered 4, after V lost 2 bases and J lost 0 bases. This CDR3 is built from 15 residues.

This chain uses TRBV19 with TRBJ1-5, with a possible D match to TRBD1 (6 bases). The CDR3 is made up of 18 amino acids. CDR1 is LNHDA, CDR2 SQIVND, per germline (reference sequence). The V and J ends lost 1 base and 6 bases respectively, with 22 bases between them. Here the CDR3 DNA reads TGTGCCAGTAGTATAGCCATACCCCTACAGGGATTAAGTCAGCCCCAGCATTTT. Its translation: CASSIAIPLQGLSQPQHF.

The V call is TRBV27, the J call TRBJ1-2, with 7 bases aligning to TRBD1. Germline V lookup: CDR1 MNHEY, CDR2 SMNVEV (reference sequence). The CDR3 has 15 amino acids. Trimming cost V 4 bases and J 2 bases; bases outside gene matches: 7. CDR3 in DNA: TGTGCCAGCAGTTCAACAGGGGCCCCCAACTATGGCTACACCTTC. It codes for CASSSTGAPNYGYTF.

The rearrangement uses TRBV9 and TRBJ2-1, with 9 bases fitting TRBD1. With 3 bases clipped from V and 5 bases from J, the junction kept 6 bases outside the gene matches. The CDR3 contains 15 residues. CDR1 SGDLS and CDR2 YYNGEE come from the germline V gene. The CDR3 bases are TGTGCCAGCAGCGAAGGACAGGGGCGAGACAATGAGCAGTTCTTC. It yields the protein CASSEGQGRDNEQFF.

CDR3 nucleotide sequence: TGTGCCAGCAGCTTAGGTGCCAGTTCGGGGTCACCCCTCCACTTT. Translating gives CASSLGASSGSPLHF. The genes are TRBV7-6 and TRBJ1-6; D not certain. The length of the CDR3 is 15 residues. V was pared by 1 base and J by 10 bases, with 14 bases between. Germline CDR1 reads SGHVS; CDR2 reads FNYEAQ. The whole variable domain, filled in from reference TRBV7-6 and TRBJ1-6, reads GAGVSQSPRYKVTKRGQDVALRCDPISGHVSLYWYRQALGQGPEFLTYFNYEAQQDKSGLPNDRFSAERPEGSISTLTIQRTEQRDSAMYRCASSLGASSGSPLHFGNGTRLTVT.

This clone was seen only once. The V gene is TRBV15, the J gene TRBJ2-2; 7 nucleotides agree with TRBD1. V lost 1 base to trimming and J lost 7 bases; unmatched junction nucleotides: 9. CDR1 is LNHNV and CDR2 is YYDKDF in the germline V gene (reference sequence). This CDR3 is built from 16 residues. This CDR3 is CATSRGVQGVGGELFF. In nucleotides, the CDR3 is TGTGCCACCAGCAGAGGGGTGCAGGGGGTTGGCGGGGAGCTGTTTTTT.